The 26 T cell receptor beta chains below were found in one sample sequenced in a study of CD8+ T cells in alopecia areata. RNA extraction and reverse transcription yielded cDNA as sequencing template. TCRdb's table, derived via immunoSEQ multiplex PCR, lists solely in-frame clones and lacks some. The table records over 150,000 clones, roughly 63% of them present only once. The material was CD4+ T cells sorted from blood, obtained at week 0. These receptors originate from a human donor with alopecia areata.

Only a few counts were recorded for this clone. V and J are TRBV25-1 and TRBJ2-7; no definite D call. Germline values: CDR1 MGHDK, CDR2 SYGVNS. The CDR3 has 11 residues. V lost 4 bases to trimming and J lost 5 bases, with 6 bases between them. The CDR3 loop is CASSGPHEQYF. The CDR3 nucleotides are TGTGCCAGCAGTGGGCCCCACGAGCAGTACTTC.

The chain uses TRBV9 and TRBJ2-7; 10 bases agree with TRBD1. Trimming at V came to 7 bases and at J to 3 bases, leaving 1 base not matched to a gene. From germline, CDR1 is SGDLS and CDR2 YYNGEE. The CDR3 runs 12 residues. CDR3 DNA: TGTGCCAGCGGGACAGGGGTCTACGAGCAGTACTTC. This codes for CASGTGVYEQYF. Full variable domain (outside the CDR3, taken from reference TRBV9 and TRBJ2-7): DSGVTQTPKHLITATGQRVTLRCSPRSGDLSVYWYQQSLDQGLQFLIQYYNGEERAKGNILERFSAQQFPDLHSELNLSSLELGDSALYFCASGTGVYEQYFGPGTRLTVT.

The J gene is TRBJ1-2, the V gene TRBV7-9; D perhaps matches TRBD1 (5 bases). This CDR3 is 14 amino acids long. V was pared by 3 bases and J by 10 bases, with 18 bases between. Germline values: CDR1 SEHNR, CDR2 FQNEAQ (reference sequence). CDR3 loop: CASSLGQITIDYTF. The CDR3 coding sequence is TGTGCCAGCAGCTTGGGGCAGATAACAATAGACTACACCTTC.

The gene calls are TRBV18 and TRBJ2-7; TRBD1 matches at 7 bases. The germline CDR1 and CDR2 sequences are KGHSH and LQKENI. V shed 3 bases and J 3 bases; nucleotides not matched to a gene: 2. The length of the CDR3 is 13 residues. The CDR3, as DNA: TGTGCCAGCTCACCTACAGGGGTCTACGAGCAGTACTTC. This codes for CASSPTGVYEQYF.

V usage is TRBV5-6 and J usage is TRBJ1-2, with D tentatively TRBD1 (6 bases). The CDR3 runs to 15 residues. CDR1 is SGHDT and CDR2 is YYEEEE in the germline V gene. The V end was cut by 0 bases, the J end by 5 bases, with 14 bases between. The DNA for the CDR3 is TGTGCCAGCAGCTTGGCCGCAGGGGTTCAGTATGGCTACACCTTC. Encoded protein: CASSLAAGVQYGYTF.

This chain links TRBV11-2 with TRBJ2-1; 7 nucleotides agree with TRBD1. CDR1 and CDR2 from the germline V gene are SGHAT and FQNNGV. CDR3 size: 15 residues. The J segment lost 6 bases and the V segment lost 1 base, leaving 6 bases of the junction unmatched. The CDR3 DNA follows: TGTGCCAGCAGCTTAGGGACAGGTTTACGCAATGAGCAGTTCTTC. It yields the protein CASSLGTGLRNEQFF. Together with reference TRBV11-2 and TRBJ2-1, the CDR3 gives the full variable domain: EAGVAQSPRYKIIEKRQSVAFWCNPISGHATLYWYQQILGQGPKLLIQFQNNGVVDDSQLPKDRFSAERLKGVDSTLKIQPAKLEDSAVYLCASSLGTGLRNEQFFGPGTRLTVL.

This clone was recorded a few times. In the same sample, other DNA sequences code for this CDR3. The J gene is TRBJ2-7, the V gene TRBV29-1, with 7 positions matching TRBD1. The CDR3 runs to 12 residues. V gave up 5 bases and J gave up 2 bases; unmatched junction bases: 3. Germline lookup yields CDR1 SQVTM and CDR2 ANQGSEA. Here the CDR3 reads CSVMTGPYEQYF. As DNA, the CDR3 is TGCAGCGTTATGACAGGGCCCTACGAGCAGTACTTC.

This clone was seen just once. This chain connects TRBV11-2 to TRBJ2-2, with 7 bases lining up with TRBD1. CDR1 and CDR2 from the germline V gene are SGHAT and FQNNGV. Trimming removed 6 bases from V and 1 base from J; junction bases left unmatched: 2. The CDR3 sequence is 14 residues long. The CDR3: CASRRDRNTGELFF. The CDR3 DNA follows: TGTGCCAGCAGGAGGGACAGGAACACCGGGGAGCTGTTTTTT.

The gene calls are TRBV9 and TRBJ1-2; D is unclear. The CDR3 totals 16 residues. The germline gives CDR1 SGDLS, CDR2 YYNGEE. The germline V and J ends were trimmed by 0 bases and 3 bases, with 15 bases remaining between them. In DNA form, the CDR3 reads TGTGCCAGCAGCGTAGGGGAGCCGACTCTTGACTATGGCTACACCTTC. It specifies CASSVGEPTLDYGYTF.

This clone was seen more than once but under ten times. This rearrangement joins TRBV19 to TRBJ1-3; D is undetermined. The CDR3 loop spans 12 amino acids. The V end lost 7 bases, the J end lost 0 bases, and 4 bases lay between the germline ends. The germline CDR1 and CDR2 sequences are LNHDA and SQIVND (reference sequence). CDR3 in DNA: TGTGCCAGTACGTTCTCTGGAAACACCATATATTTT. This gives the protein CASTFSGNTIYF.

This clone was picked up a small number of times. The chain links TRBV27 to TRBJ1-5; a weak D match, TRBD1 (6 bases). Per the germline V gene, CDR1 is MNHEY and CDR2 is SMNVEV (reference sequence). The CDR3 sequence is 14 residues long. V lost 6 bases and J lost 2, with 11 bases in between. CDR3 loop: CASSQWTGNQPQHF. The CDR3 bases are TGTGCCAGCAGCCAATGGACAGGCAATCAGCCCCAGCATTTT.

This chain links TRBV30 with TRBJ1-2; a weak D match, TRBD1 (6 bases). Germline V gene data show CDR1 as GTSNPN and CDR2 as SVGIG (reference sequence). V was cut by 6 bases and J by 4 bases, with 21 bases left in between. The CDR3 length is 15 residues. The CDR3 here is CACPPRGAQVYGYTF. In DNA form, the CDR3 reads TGTGCCTGTCCCCCTAGGGGGGCCCAGGTCTATGGCTACACCTTC.

Details on this clone: This CDR3 is also generated by other DNA sequences in the sample. This CDR3 is CSVGGRATDTQYF. CDR3 nucleotide sequence: TGCAGCGTTGGGGGGCGGGCGACAGATACGCAGTATTTT. The chain employs TRBV29-1 and TRBJ2-3, with a possible D match to TRBD1 (6 bases). Between the trimmed V and J ends, which lost 4 bases and 3 bases, there was a span of 11 bases. CDR3 size: 13 residues. The germline CDR1 and CDR2 sequences are SQVTM and ANQGSEA.

The J gene is TRBJ2-2, the V gene TRBV29-1; D unresolved. The V end was cut by 5 bases, the J end by 7 bases, with 14 bases between. The V gene's germline CDR1 is SQVTM and CDR2 ANQGSEA. CDR3 length: 13 residues. CDR3 sequence reads: CSVLGSGFGELFF. CDR3 nucleotides: TGCAGCGTTCTTGGGTCCGGTTTCGGGGAGCTGTTTTTT.

The chain combines TRBV15 with TRBJ2-2; D is possibly TRBD1 (6 bases). The CDR3 contains 16 residues. Germline V CDR1 and CDR2: LNHNV, YYDKDF (reference sequence). The V gene lost 3 bases and the J gene lost 2 bases, with 13 bases spanning the gap. CDR3 DNA sequence: TGTGCCACCAGCAGCAATCCGGGACACAACACCGGGGAGCTGTTTTTT. Translated: CATSSNPGHNTGELFF.

V usage is TRBV29-1 and J usage is TRBJ1-1; a weak D match, TRBD1 (5 bases). Trimming cost V 4 bases and J 5 bases, with 14 bases left between them. This CDR3 comprises 13 residues. Germline CDR1 is SQVTM and CDR2 is ANQGSEA. Here the CDR3 DNA reads TGCAGCGTTGTCTACGGGGGGTCGACTGAAGCTTTCTTT. The encoded protein is CSVVYGGSTEAFF.

The gene calls are TRBV15 and TRBJ2-7, with D perhaps TRBD2 (5 bases). V was pared by 1 base and J by 1 base, with 5 bases between. The CDR3 consists of 13 residues. The germline V gene has CDR1 LNHNV and CDR2 YYDKDF (reference sequence). The CDR3 is CATSRGGSYEQYF. CDR3 bases: TGTGCCACCAGCAGAGGCGGGTCCTACGAGCAGTACTTC.

This chain joins TRBV30 and TRBJ1-1, with a possible D match to TRBD1 (5 bases). The CDR3 covers 14 residues. CDR1 is GTSNPN and CDR2 is SVGIG in the germline V gene (reference sequence). V shed 4 bases and J shed 2 bases, with 14 bases lying between them. CDR3: CAWNAGRRNTEAFF. The CDR3 DNA is TGTGCCTGGAACGCGGGGCGGAGAAACACTGAAGCTTTCTTT.

This chain joins TRBV29-1 and TRBJ1-1; D unresolved. Germline CDR1 reads SQVTM; CDR2 reads ANQGSEA. Trimming removed 2 bases from V and 5 bases from J, with 15 bases in between. This CDR3 region has 14 residues. CDR3 sequence: CSVEQQRSRTEAFF. DNA for the CDR3: TGCAGCGTTGAACAGCAAAGGAGTCGAACTGAAGCTTTCTTT.

There are a few counts of this clone. The CDR3 DNA follows: TGTGCCAGCAGCCAAGCATCGGGGGCCACTCTGGATACGCAGTATTTT. It yields the protein CASSQASGATLDTQYF. The V gene is TRBV4-2, the J gene TRBJ2-3; D is tentatively TRBD1 or TRBD2 (6 bases each). The V gene lost 1 base and the J gene lost 6 bases, with 17 bases spanning the gap. Germline lookup yields CDR1 LGHNA and CDR2 YNFKEQ. The CDR3 runs 16 residues.

The rearrangement uses TRBV5-1 and TRBJ1-2; TRBD1 aligns across 10 bases. With V trimmed by 0 bases and J by 4 bases, 3 bases remained unmatched. The CDR3 extends over 15 amino acids. The germline CDR1 and CDR2 sequences are SGHRS and YFSETQ. For the CDR3, the DNA is TGCGCCAGCAGCTTGGATGGGACAGGGGTCTATGGCTACACCTTC. This translates into CASSLDGTGVYGYTF.

The sample holds many counts of this clone. The V and J genes are TRBV11-2 and TRBJ2-2; 13 bases line up with TRBD2. This CDR3 has 16 residues. The V and J ends lost 5 bases and 5 bases, in that order; junction bases with no gene match: 5. Germline assignment: CDR1 SGHAT and CDR2 FQNNGV. The CDR3 is CASSATSGGWTGELFF. The CDR3 DNA follows: TGTGCCAGCAGCGCGACTAGCGGGGGGTGGACCGGGGAGCTGTTTTTT.

In this sample, this clone turned up once. The chain carries TRBV2 and TRBJ1-5; 7 positions agree with TRBD1. CDR1 is SNHLY and CDR2 is FYNNEI in the germline V gene. CDR3 size: 13 residues. V lost 4 bases, J lost 4 bases, and 1 base stayed unmatched. The CDR3: CASSATGNQPQHF. The CDR3 nucleotides are TGTGCCAGCAGTGCGACAGGGAATCAGCCCCAGCATTTT.

The genes are TRBV12-5 and TRBJ2-2; D is uncertain. The CDR3 spans 18 residues. V was pared by 2 bases and J by 4 bases, with 20 bases between. Germline V gene sequence: CDR1 LGHNT, CDR2 FRNRAP. CDR3 DNA sequence: TGTGCTAGTGGTTTGCCCAGGACCTTAACGAGAGGCACCGGGGAGCTGTTTTTT. Translation gives CASGLPRTLTRGTGELFF.

This rearrangement joins TRBV30 to TRBJ1-4; D ambiguous. Looked up from germline, CDR1 is GTSNPN and CDR2 is SVGIG (reference sequence). The CDR3 consists of 13 residues. V was clipped by 6 bases and J by 8 bases, with 16 bases between them. The CDR3 DNA reads TGTGCCTGTCCCGGGCCCATGACGGAAAAACTGTTTTTT. This codes for CACPGPMTEKLFF.

This chain connects TRBV29-1 to TRBJ2-1; the D is unclear. CDR1 SQVTM and CDR2 ANQGSEA come from the germline V gene. This CDR3 is 13 amino acids long. V gave up 4 bases and J gave up 2 bases, with 9 bases separating them. The CDR3 bases are TGCAGCGTTGGGGTGACGACCTACAATGAGCAGTTCTTC. Its protein product is CSVGVTTYNEQFF.